These 26 T cell receptor beta chains were all obtained from the same sample, sequenced in a study of cytomegalovirus exposure and HLA in healthy donors (dated by TCRdb to about 2017). Receptor amplification or capture employed the immunoSEQ multiplex PCR assay. The multiplex PCR relied on a mix of 60 forward primers for TCR Vbeta segments and 13 reverse primers for TCR Jbeta segments. The table comes from immuneACCESS by way of TCRdb, which keeps in-frame sequences with V and J called. Part of the clones is missing from these tables; in studies checked, under half for an unresolved V gene and the rest for unknown reasons. The sample table lists about 160,000 clones, 75% to 90% of them with a count of one. The ten biggest clones cover about 1.4% of the sample. The sample was PBMCs. The origin of the receptors is a woman aged 18-35 years in good health and CMV-seronegative.

The chain carries TRBV27 and TRBJ2-1, with 9 bases identical to TRBD2. The J segment lost 4 bases and the V segment lost 7 bases, leaving 11 bases of the junction unmatched. Germline V gives CDR1 MNHEY, CDR2 SMNVEV (reference sequence). There are 16 residues in the CDR3. DNA for the CDR3: TGTGCCAGCACTTTCAGACTAGCGGATATATACAATGAGCAGTTCTTC. Its protein is CASTFRLADIYNEQFF.

This clone was recorded a few times. The rearrangement joins TRBV2 to TRBJ1-2; perhaps TRBD1 as D (6 bases). The CDR3 length is 14 residues. In germline, CDR1 is SNHLY, CDR2 FYNNEI. The germline V and J ends were trimmed by 0 bases and 4 bases, with 9 bases remaining between them. The CDR3, as DNA: TGTGCCAGCAGTGAAGCAGGGGGTGTCTATGGCTACACCTTC. Translated: CASSEAGGVYGYTF.

The V gene is TRBV28, the J gene TRBJ1-5, with D possibly being TRBD1 (5 bases). Germline lookup yields CDR1 MDHEN and CDR2 SYDVKM. The CDR3 has 12 residues. V was clipped by 11 bases and J by 5 bases, with 13 bases between them. The CDR3 nucleotides are TGTGCCGCGGGGTCGGGGGATCAGCCCCAGCATTTT. Its protein is CAAGSGDQPQHF.

The chain is built from TRBV18 and TRBJ1-1, with D maybe TRBD1 (6 bases). CDR3 size: 15 residues. CDR1 is KGHSH, CDR2 LQKENI, per germline. V lost 1 base to trimming and J lost 5 bases, with 14 bases between them. The chain's CDR3 is CASSPRVGAGTEAFF. The CDR3 DNA reads as TGTGCCAGCTCACCACGTGTGGGGGCTGGAACTGAAGCTTTCTTT.

The chain is built from TRBV6-1 and TRBJ1-3; D is undetermined. Germline CDR1 is MNHNS and CDR2 is SASEGT. The CDR3 is made up of 14 amino acids. With 6 bases removed from V and 0 bases from J, the gap between germline ends came to 9 bases. CDR3 in DNA: TGTGCCAGCAGGAGGGCGGTCTCTGGAAACACCATATATTTT. Its translation is CASRRAVSGNTIYF.

The genes are TRBV2 and TRBJ2-3, with 10 bases lining up with TRBD2. The trim removed 6 bases at V and 2 bases at J, leaving 5 bases unmatched. The CDR3 contains 15 residues. Germline CDR1 reads SNHLY; CDR2 reads FYNNEI. The CDR3 here is CASSGAGGPTDTQYF. The DNA for the CDR3 is TGTGCCAGCAGCGGAGCGGGGGGGCCCACAGATACGCAGTATTTT.

This chain links TRBV6-6 with TRBJ2-2; 9 bases are a match to TRBD1. Germline V CDR1 and CDR2: MNHNY, SVGAGI (reference sequence). This CDR3 spans 15 amino acids. V dropped 5 bases and J dropped 6; count of bases not matched to a gene: 7. CDR3 bases: TGTGCCAGCAGTCCCGGGACAGGGAGACCCGGGGAGCTGTTTTTT. Translation: CASSPGTGRPGELFF.

The rearrangement links TRBV5-1 to TRBJ2-7; TRBD1 matches at 8 bases. The CDR3 is 14 residues long. Germline V gene data show CDR1 as SGHRS and CDR2 as YFSETQ. The trim removed 0 bases at V and 4 bases at J, leaving 3 bases unmatched. The CDR3 protein is CASSLGQGAYEQYF. The CDR3 DNA reads TGCGCCAGCAGCTTGGGGCAGGGGGCGTACGAGCAGTACTTC.

This clone was recorded only once. The gene calls are TRBV6-5 and TRBJ1-2, with TRBD1 as a possible D gene (6 bases). Germline CDR1 and CDR2: MNHEY and SVGAGI. The ends were cut back, 7 bases at V and 4 bases at J, with 13 bases in the middle. The CDR3 is 13 amino acids. CDR3 sequence: CASTPRGGYGYTF. The CDR3 nucleotides are TGTGCCAGCACTCCGAGGGGGGGCTATGGCTACACCTTC.

The chain links TRBV6-1 to TRBJ1-1; D unclear. Germline CDR1 reads MNHNS; CDR2 reads SASEGT. Trimming cost V 6 bases and J 1 base, with 12 bases left between them. There are 14 residues in the CDR3. DNA for the CDR3: TGTGCCAGCAGGGGAGGAGGCAGGAACACTGAAGCTTTCTTT. It yields the protein CASRGGGRNTEAFF.

The J gene is TRBJ1-1, the V gene TRBV19, with D hard to call. The CDR3 covers 13 residues. Deletions cut 1 base from V and 3 bases from J, with 6 bases between. CDR1 and CDR2 from the germline V gene are LNHDA and SQIVND (reference sequence). CDR3 loop: CASSIGRDTEAFF. The CDR3 DNA reads as TGTGCCAGTAGTATAGGGAGGGACACTGAAGCTTTCTTT.

V gene TRBV4-2 combines with J gene TRBJ2-3; D possibly corresponds to TRBD2 (7 bases). The CDR3 sequence is 17 residues long. Trimming pared 3 bases from V and 1 base from J, leaving 17 bases between. Germline CDR1 and CDR2: LGHNA and YNFKEQ. The CDR3 sequence is CASSQSPSGGGTDTQYF. The CDR3, as DNA: TGTGCCAGCAGCCAGTCCCCTTCGGGGGGCGGCACAGATACGCAGTATTTT.

The gene calls are TRBV5-1 and TRBJ2-5, with unresolved D. The J call may be mistaken, given a closer DNA end match to TRBJ2-7. Germline V lookup: CDR1 SGHRS, CDR2 YFSETQ. The CDR3 has 13 amino acids. The CDR3 reads CASYSDSSYEQYF. CDR3 in DNA: TGCGCCAGTTATAGTGATAGCTCCTACGAGCAGTACTTC.

This clone was detected once. V and J are TRBV7-2 and TRBJ1-2, with 11 bases that match TRBD1. Germline V CDR1 and CDR2: SGHTA, FQGNSA. J was trimmed by 0 bases and V by 1 base; bases with no gene match: 1. The CDR3 covers 16 residues. The CDR3 protein is CASSLGTGGANYGYTF. In DNA form, the CDR3 reads TGTGCCAGCAGCTTAGGGACAGGGGGCGCTAACTATGGCTACACCTTC.

Only one count was recorded for this clone. The chain combines TRBV25-1 with TRBJ1-1; D remains unclear. V lost 3 bases and J lost 6, with 17 bases in between. Germline loops: CDR1 MGHDK, CDR2 SYGVNS. The CDR3 sequence is 15 residues long. CDR3 amino acids: CASSDTSSLFPEAFF. The CDR3, as DNA: TGTGCCAGCAGTGACACGTCGAGCCTCTTCCCTGAAGCTTTCTTT.

Only one count was recorded for this clone. The V call is TRBV2, the J call TRBJ2-7; 7 nucleotides align to TRBD1. The V gene's germline CDR1 is SNHLY and CDR2 FYNNEI. After removal of 3 bases from V and 6 bases from J, the junction contained 5 bases not matched to a gene. The CDR3 has 13 residues. CDR3 bases: TGTGCCAGCAGTGATTTAACAGGGGTCGAGCAGTACTTC. This sequence encodes CASSDLTGVEQYF.

The chain employs TRBV5-4 and TRBJ1-2, with TRBD1 as a possible D gene (6 bases). The CDR3 runs 14 residues. V dropped 2 bases and J dropped 8 bases, with 16 bases sitting between them. From germline, CDR1 is SGHNT and CDR2 YYREEE (reference sequence). The CDR3 here is CASSLVGTGRGYTF. The CDR3 coding sequence is TGTGCCAGCAGCTTAGTCGGCACAGGGCGCGGCTACACCTTC.

The chain is built from TRBV5-1 and TRBJ1-2, with D tentatively TRBD1 (5 bases). Germline V gene lookup returns CDR1 SGHRS and CDR2 YFSETQ. The CDR3 length is 14 residues. Trimming took off 0 bases at V and 5 bases at J, with 11 bases between the two ends. The CDR3 DNA reads TGCGCCAGCAGCTTGGGTTGGGCAGGGTATGGCTACACCTTC. Translated, it gives CASSLGWAGYGYTF.

The chain uses TRBV7-9 and TRBJ1-3; D is uncertain. The ends were cut back, 1 base at V and 0 bases at J, with 13 bases in the middle. This CDR3 spans 17 amino acids. Germline V gives CDR1 SEHNR, CDR2 FQNEAQ (reference sequence). The CDR3 loop reads CASSLGEGTPSGNTIYF. The CDR3 DNA follows: TGTGCCAGCAGCTTAGGGGAGGGAACACCCTCTGGAAACACCATATATTTT.

This sequence joins TRBV30 and TRBJ1-6; D is uncertain. The germline gives CDR1 GTSNPN, CDR2 SVGIG (reference sequence). CDR3 length: 13 residues. The ends were cut back, 2 bases at V and 7 bases at J, with 9 bases in the middle. The CDR3 DNA reads as TGTGCCTGGAGTATAATACAGAATTCACCCCTCCACTTT. This translates into CAWSIIQNSPLHF.

This clone was seen just once. CDR3 sequence: CASSLKDRVYYGYTF. DNA of the CDR3: TGTGCCAGCAGCTTAAAGGACAGGGTATACTATGGCTACACCTTC. This sequence joins TRBV7-9 and TRBJ1-2, with 8 nucleotides matching TRBD1. This CDR3 contains 15 residues. V lost 2 bases to trimming and J lost 3 bases; unmatched junction nucleotides: 5. Germline-derived CDR1 and CDR2 are SEHNR and FQNEAQ (reference sequence).

The rearrangement uses TRBV6-4 and TRBJ2-3; a possible D gene is TRBD2 (6 bases). The germline CDR1 and CDR2 sequences are MRHNA and SNTAGT. Trimming shortened V by 5 bases and J by 3 bases, and 9 bases separated the two germline ends. The CDR3 extends over 13 amino acids. CDR3 sequence reads: CASSTGETDTQYF. CDR3 nucleotides: TGTGCCAGCAGTACGGGGGAGACAGATACGCAGTATTTT.

In this sample, this clone turned up once. The same CDR3 can be traced to other DNA sequences in this sample. V and J are TRBV2 and TRBJ2-5; possible D gene TRBD2, 5 bases. Germline V gene lookup returns CDR1 SNHLY and CDR2 FYNNEI. The CDR3 sequence is 11 residues long. The V end lost 5 bases, the J end lost 5 bases, and 6 bases lay between the germline ends. The CDR3 DNA sequence: TGTGCCAGCAGTCGCGGGGAGACCCAGTACTTC. Translation gives CASSRGETQYF.

This clone turned up a few times. The J gene is TRBJ2-7, the V gene TRBV29-1; 8 nucleotides align to TRBD1. This CDR3 spans 13 amino acids. CDR1 and CDR2 from the germline V gene are SQVTM and ANQGSEA. With V trimmed by 5 bases and J by 2 bases, 5 bases remained unmatched. The CDR3 region has the DNA TGCAGCGTTCGAGGACAGGGTACCTACGAGCAGTACTTC. The encoded protein is CSVRGQGTYEQYF.

The chain couples TRBV30 to TRBJ1-5; no definite D call. This CDR3 is 16 amino acids long. V was clipped by 1 base and J by 2 bases, with 15 bases between them. CDR1 GTSNPN and CDR2 SVGIG come from the germline V gene (reference sequence). CDR3 protein: CAWSEEGTVRNQPQHF. The CDR3 DNA reads as TGTGCCTGGAGTGAGGAGGGTACGGTACGCAATCAGCCCCAGCATTTT.

The chain combines TRBV9 with TRBJ2-1; 13 bases map to TRBD2. Germline V gives CDR1 SGDLS, CDR2 YYNGEE. The CDR3 has 16 residues. V lost 0 bases, J lost 5 bases, and 2 bases stayed unmatched. The CDR3 sequence: CASSVGTSGGHNEQFF. CDR3 coding DNA: TGTGCCAGCAGCGTAGGGACTAGCGGGGGCCACAATGAGCAGTTCTTC.